This passage covers 8 T cell receptor beta chains from one sample sequenced in a study of shared clonotypes between healthy human individuals. Naive CD8 cells lacked CD45RO, underwent positive selection for CCR7 and left out terminally differentiated effector memory CD45RA+ cells. Repertoires were generated with immunoSEQ multiplex PCR, while TCRdb's copy carries only in-frame clones and drops some. The sample shows some 2,000,000 clones, over 85% of them seen only once. The specimen was naive CD8+ T cells sorted from blood. Source of these receptors: a man between 18 and 35 years old in good health.

As regards this clone: Other DNA sequences in the same sample also yield this CDR3. The chain carries TRBV27 and TRBJ2-7; the D gene is possibly TRBD1 (7 bases). This CDR3 is 13 amino acids long. Germline V lookup: CDR1 MNHEY, CDR2 SMNVEV (reference sequence). Trimming took 2 bases from V and 4 from J, leaving 9 bases between them. In nucleotides, the CDR3 is TGTGCCAGCAGTTTAGCAGGGGGGTACGAGCAGTACTTC. This sequence encodes CASSLAGGYEQYF.

This chain links TRBV2 with TRBJ2-5; D is possibly TRBD1 or TRBD2 (5 bases each). The ends were cut back, 0 bases at V and 5 bases at J, with 13 bases in the middle. This CDR3 is 15 amino acids long. Germline CDR1 reads SNHLY; CDR2 reads FYNNEI. The CDR3 here is CASSEAGTARETQYF. The CDR3 coding sequence is TGTGCCAGCAGTGAAGCAGGGACCGCCCGGGAGACCCAGTACTTC.

This clone was seen once. The chain has TRBV19 and TRBJ2-4; 7 nucleotides line up with TRBD2. This CDR3 is built from 13 residues. Trimming took 5 bases from V and 13 from J; bases not matched to a gene: 11. The germline V gene has CDR1 LNHDA and CDR2 SQIVND (reference sequence). CDR3: CASSPSSGTTQYF. CDR3 bases: TGTGCCAGTAGTCCGTCCTCCGGGACTACACAGTACTTC.

This clone occurred once. Within the sample, other DNA sequences also encode this same CDR3. The CDR3 protein is CASSPAGTDTQYF. The CDR3, as DNA: TGCGCCAGCAGCCCGGCGGGCACAGATACGCAGTATTTT. The chain employs TRBV5-1 and TRBJ2-3, with D hard to call. Germline CDR1 SGHRS, CDR2 YFSETQ. The CDR3 extends over 13 amino acids. Trimming took off 4 bases at V and 1 base at J, with 7 bases between the two ends. Filled out from reference TRBV5-1 and TRBJ2-3, the complete variable domain reads KAGVTQTPRYLIKTRGQQVTLSCSPISGHRSVSWYQQTPGQGLQFLFEYFSETQRNKGNFPGRFSGRQFSNSRSEMNVSTLELGDSALYLCASSPAGTDTQYFGPGTRLTVL.

The chain couples TRBV28 to TRBJ2-2, with TRBD1 matching over 8 bases. V shed 5 bases, J shed 6 bases, and the junction held 11 bases outside the gene matches. The V gene's germline CDR1 is MDHEN and CDR2 SYDVKM. The CDR3 is made up of 16 amino acids. The CDR3 loop reads CASSLRGRSLPGELFF. In DNA form, the CDR3 reads TGTGCCAGCAGTCTCAGGGGGCGCTCCCTTCCCGGGGAGCTGTTTTTT.

As regards this clone: A clone one base away is much larger, so this may be a read error. This specimen includes other DNA sequences encoding the same CDR3. This chain joins TRBV5-1 and TRBJ2-7, with D possibly matching TRBD1 (6 bases). Germline V gene lookup returns CDR1 SGHRS and CDR2 YFSETQ. V was cut by 2 bases and J by 1 base, with 7 bases left in between. The CDR3 loop spans 13 amino acids. The CDR3 DNA sequence: TGCGCCAGCAGCTTTGGACAGTCCTACGAGCAGTACTTC. It yields the protein CASSFGQSYEQYF. The variable domain in full, with the rest retrieved from reference TRBV5-1 and TRBJ2-7, is KAGVTQTPRYLIKTRGQQVTLSCSPISGHRSVSWYQQTPGQGLQFLFEYFSETQRNKGNFPGRFSGRQFSNSRSEMNVSTLELGDSALYLCASSFGQSYEQYFGPGTRLTVT.

This chain links TRBV7-9 with TRBJ2-5; D not resolved. Germline CDR1 is SEHNR and CDR2 is FQNEAQ (reference sequence). V was clipped by 2 bases and J by 5 bases, with 12 bases between them. The length of the CDR3 is 14 residues. CDR3 nucleotides: TGTGCCAGCAGCTTAAAGACGCAGGAGGAGACCCAGTACTTC. The encoded protein is CASSLKTQEETQYF.

Only one count was recorded for this clone. The same CDR3 arises from other DNA sequences in this sample as well. V and J are TRBV6-5 and TRBJ2-7; TRBD1 is a possible D gene (5 bases). The length of the CDR3 is 14 residues. V shed 0 bases and J shed 1 base, with 7 bases lying between them. Germline V CDR1 and CDR2: MNHEY, SVGAGI. Here the CDR3 DNA reads TGTGCCAGCAGTTACTCGAAGGGGTCCTACGAGCAGTACTTC. Amino acid sequence: CASSYSKGSYEQYF.